These T cell receptor beta chains were read from a single sample in a study of shared T cell receptors in the human thymus. Libraries were prepared by immunoSEQ multiplex PCR; TCRdb keeps only in-frame clonotypes and omits some of them. The table includes hundreds of thousands of clones, around 89% detected once. These data also featured in a second study, about human thymus T cells.

Sample: thymocytes. Every receptor here comes from a boy under three years old with a congenital heart defect. CDR3s include the opening cysteine and the closing phenylalanine or tryptophan. The D gene is left open where the match is weak. Clone size is shown for a subset of rows, as once, few, many or a class of expanded clone.

v_gene: TRBV15; len: 14; d_gene: -; j_gene: TRBJ1-2; abundance: -; CDR3nt: TGTGCCACCAGCAGAGATTGGAGGTCCTATGGCTACACCTTC; CDR3aa: CATSRDWRSYGYTF
v_gene: TRBV11-2; len: 19; d_gene: -; j_gene: TRBJ2-5; abundance: once; CDR3nt: TGTGCCAGCAGCTTAGAGCATTCCAAACCCTGGGAGATTGGGGAGACCCAGTACTTC; CDR3aa: CASSLEHSKPWEIGETQYF
v_gene: TRBV29-1; len: 16; d_gene: -; j_gene: TRBJ2-1; abundance: -; CDR3nt: TGCAGCGTTGAAGATCTAAGTGGGGGGACGTACAATGAGCAGTTCTTC; CDR3aa: CSVEDLSGGTYNEQFF
v_gene: TRBV7-2; len: 13; d_gene: -; j_gene: TRBJ2-1; abundance: -; CDR3nt: TGTGCCAGCAGCCAAAAAAGCGAGGATGAGCAGTTCTTC; CDR3aa: CASSQKSEDEQFF
v_gene: TRBV19; len: 15; d_gene: -; j_gene: TRBJ2-7; abundance: -; CDR3nt: TGTGCCAGTAGTGCGGAGACTCTAGACAGAAGCGAGCAGTACTTC; CDR3aa: CASSAETLDRSEQYF
v_gene: TRBV4-1; len: 19; d_gene: TRBD1; j_gene: TRBJ2-5; abundance: -; CDR3nt: TGCGCCAGCAGCCAAGATTGGGGGACAGGGGGCGTCATCGGAGAGACCCAGTACTTC; CDR3aa: CASSQDWGTGGVIGETQYF
v_gene: TRBV19; len: 15; d_gene: -; j_gene: TRBJ1-2; abundance: -; CDR3nt: TGTGCCAGTAGTATAGTGGGCAGGGATCCCTCTGGCTACACCTTC; CDR3aa: CASSIVGRDPSGYTF
v_gene: TRBV29-1; len: 16; d_gene: TRBD2; j_gene: TRBJ2-1; abundance: -; CDR3nt: TGCAGCGTTGAGGGACTAGCGGGAGTCGCTTACAATGAGCAGTTCTTC; CDR3aa: CSVEGLAGVAYNEQFF
v_gene: TRBV11-2; len: 17; d_gene: TRBD2; j_gene: TRBJ2-3; abundance: -; CDR3nt: TGTGCCAGCAGCCCGTGGACTAGCGGGAGGGCCGTAGATACGCAGTATTTT; CDR3aa: CASSPWTSGRAVDTQYF
v_gene: TRBV9; len: 13; d_gene: -; j_gene: TRBJ2-7; abundance: -; CDR3nt: TGTGCCAGCAGCCCCCCCGGTAGCTACGAGCAGTACTTC; CDR3aa: CASSPPGSYEQYF
v_gene: TRBV25-1; len: 15; d_gene: -; j_gene: TRBJ1-1; abundance: -; CDR3nt: TGTGCCAGCAGTCCCCCTCGACGGGGAACCACTGAAGCTTTCTTT; CDR3aa: CASSPPRRGTTEAFF
v_gene: TRBV19; len: 15; d_gene: TRBD1; j_gene: TRBJ1-5; abundance: -; CDR3nt: TGTGCCAGTAGCCCCGACAGGGGCAGCAATCAGCCCCAGCATTTT; CDR3aa: CASSPDRGSNQPQHF
v_gene: TRBV4-3; len: 14; d_gene: TRBD1; j_gene: TRBJ2-7; abundance: -; CDR3nt: TGCGCCAGCAGCCAAGCAAACAGGGGGTGCGAGCAGTACTTC; CDR3aa: CASSQANRGCEQYF
v_gene: TRBV18; len: 18; d_gene: TRBD2; j_gene: TRBJ2-7; abundance: -; CDR3nt: TGTGCCAGCTCACCCCAGGTCTCTGGCGGGAGGGCCTCCTACGAGCAGTACTTC; CDR3aa: CASSPQVSGGRASYEQYF
v_gene: TRBV14; len: 16; d_gene: TRBD2; j_gene: TRBJ2-2; abundance: -; CDR3nt: TGTGCCAGCAGCCAAGGACTAGCGGGTTTCTCCGGGGAGCTGTTTTTT; CDR3aa: CASSQGLAGFSGELFF
v_gene: TRBV10-3; len: 17; d_gene: -; j_gene: TRBJ1-2; abundance: -; CDR3nt: TGTGCCATCAGTGAGGTCCCAGACAGACAACCTAACTATGGCTACACCTTC; CDR3aa: CAISEVPDRQPNYGYTF
v_gene: TRBV6-5; len: 15; d_gene: TRBD2; j_gene: TRBJ2-1; abundance: few; CDR3nt: TGTGCCAGCAGGCCCCTAGCGGGGGGATACAATGAGCAGTTCTTC; CDR3aa: CASRPLAGGYNEQFF
v_gene: TRBV7-9; len: 18; d_gene: TRBD2; j_gene: TRBJ2-4; abundance: -; CDR3nt: TGTGCCAGCAGCACGGGACTAGCGGGAACTCTAGCCAAAAACATTCAGTACTTC; CDR3aa: CASSTGLAGTLAKNIQYF
v_gene: TRBV2; len: 13; d_gene: -; j_gene: TRBJ2-6; abundance: -; CDR3nt: TGTGCCACCCCGCGGTCTGGGGCCAACGTCCTGACTTTC; CDR3aa: CATPRSGANVLTF
v_gene: TRBV28; len: 12; d_gene: TRBD1; j_gene: TRBJ1-1; abundance: once; CDR3nt: TGTGCCAGCAGACGACAGGGACCTGAAGCTTTCTTT; CDR3aa: CASRRQGPEAFF
v_gene: TRBV5-1; len: 15; d_gene: TRBD1; j_gene: TRBJ2-7; abundance: -; CDR3nt: TGCGCCAGCAGCTTATCCCCGGGACAGGGATACGAGCAGTACTTC; CDR3aa: CASSLSPGQGYEQYF
v_gene: TRBV5-6; len: 15; d_gene: -; j_gene: TRBJ2-7; abundance: -; CDR3nt: TGTGCCAGCAGCCTGAAGGGTCGGGACTCCTACGAGCAGTACTTC; CDR3aa: CASSLKGRDSYEQYF
v_gene: TRBV6-1; len: 14; d_gene: TRBD1; j_gene: TRBJ1-2; abundance: -; CDR3nt: TGTGCCAGCAGTGATAGGGACAGCCACTATGGCTACACCTTC; CDR3aa: CASSDRDSHYGYTF
v_gene: TRBV7-8; len: 15; d_gene: TRBD2; j_gene: TRBJ2-1; abundance: -; CDR3nt: TGTGCCAGCAGCCCAGGACTAGCGGTTTACAATGAGCAGTTCTTC; CDR3aa: CASSPGLAVYNEQFF
v_gene: TRBV11-2; len: 14; d_gene: -; j_gene: TRBJ2-1; abundance: -; CDR3nt: TGTGCCAGCAGCTTAGACAGGCCGGACAATGAGCAGTTCTTC; CDR3aa: CASSLDRPDNEQFF
v_gene: TRBV4-3; len: 18; d_gene: TRBD2; j_gene: TRBJ2-3; abundance: -; CDR3nt: TGCGCCAGCAGCCAAGAATCGGCGGGAGGGCTAGACACAGATACGCAGTATTTT; CDR3aa: CASSQESAGGLDTDTQYF
v_gene: TRBV5-4; len: 17; d_gene: TRBD2; j_gene: TRBJ2-3; abundance: -; CDR3nt: TGTGCCAGCAGCTTGGTACGGACTAGCGGACGCACAGATACGCAGTATTTT; CDR3aa: CASSLVRTSGRTDTQYF
v_gene: TRBV29-1; len: 14; d_gene: -; j_gene: TRBJ1-2; abundance: -; CDR3nt: TGCAGCGTGCCCGGTACGAGACAGGCCGGGGGCTACACCTTC; CDR3aa: CSVPGTRQAGGYTF
v_gene: TRBV19; len: 20; d_gene: -; j_gene: TRBJ1-5; abundance: -; CDR3nt: TGTGCCAGTAGCATCCCCTATCGGACAGACATTTGTCTTGGCAATCAGCCCCAGCATTTT; CDR3aa: CASSIPYRTDICLGNQPQHF
v_gene: TRBV29-1; len: 12; d_gene: TRBD1; j_gene: TRBJ1-5; abundance: -; CDR3nt: TGCAGCGGGGACAGGGGATCTCAGCCCCAGCATTTT; CDR3aa: CSGDRGSQPQHF
v_gene: TRBV5-3; len: 14; d_gene: -; j_gene: TRBJ2-2; abundance: -; CDR3nt: TGTGCCAGAAGTCCCGGGATCAACACCGGGGAGCTGTTTTTT; CDR3aa: CARSPGINTGELFF
v_gene: TRBV10-3; len: 15; d_gene: -; j_gene: TRBJ2-5; abundance: -; CDR3nt: TGTGCCATCAGTGTTCAGGTCAGCGGCCAAGAGACCCAGTACTTC; CDR3aa: CAISVQVSGQETQYF
v_gene: TRBV7-9; len: 14; d_gene: -; j_gene: TRBJ2-7; abundance: -; CDR3nt: TGTGCCAGCAGCTTAGTCCGACAGAACTACGAGCAGTACTTC; CDR3aa: CASSLVRQNYEQYF
v_gene: TRBV15; len: 16; d_gene: TRBD1; j_gene: TRBJ2-7; abundance: -; CDR3nt: TGTGCCACCAGCCGGACAGGGGGAGATAGAACCTACGAGCAGTACTTC; CDR3aa: CATSRTGGDRTYEQYF
v_gene: TRBV5-1; len: 15; d_gene: TRBD2; j_gene: TRBJ2-5; abundance: -; CDR3nt: TGCGCCAGCAGCTTGGAGCGGGAGGGCCAAGAGACCCAGTACTTC; CDR3aa: CASSLEREGQETQYF
v_gene: TRBV28; len: 19; d_gene: TRBD1; j_gene: TRBJ1-5; abundance: few; CDR3nt: TGTGCCAGCAGTTTATCCGGGACAGGGGGTGGGTATAGCAATCAGCCCCAGCATTTT; CDR3aa: CASSLSGTGGGYSNQPQHF
v_gene: TRBV4-2; len: 18; d_gene: TRBD2; j_gene: TRBJ2-4; abundance: once; CDR3nt: TGTGCCAGCAGCCAAGAATGTGGAACTAGCGGAGCCCAAAACATTCAGTACTTC; CDR3aa: CASSQECGTSGAQNIQYF
v_gene: TRBV7-8; len: 17; d_gene: -; j_gene: TRBJ1-2; abundance: -; CDR3nt: TGTGCCAGCAGCTCCCCCGGAGGGCGTAAGGCAGAACGGGGCTACACCTTC; CDR3aa: CASSSPGGRKAERGYTF
v_gene: TRBV7-2; len: 15; d_gene: TRBD2; j_gene: TRBJ2-7; abundance: -; CDR3nt: TGTGCCAGCAGCTTAGAAGCGGGAGGGCACTACGAGCAGTACTTC; CDR3aa: CASSLEAGGHYEQYF
v_gene: TRBV4-1; len: 19; d_gene: TRBD1; j_gene: TRBJ2-5; abundance: once; CDR3nt: TGCGCCAGCAGCCTCGGACAGGGTTGGTTCGGGAGAAAACAAGAGACCCAGTACTTC; CDR3aa: CASSLGQGWFGRKQETQYF
v_gene: TRBV21-1; len: 19; d_gene: -; j_gene: TRBJ2-3; abundance: -; CDR3nt: TGTGCCAGCAGCAAAAGCCCCTTAGTCAGGGGGCATCGCACAGATACGCAGTATTTT; CDR3aa: CASSKSPLVRGHRTDTQYF